The sequence of this T cell receptor beta chain was determined in a study of human T cells and chemical hapten exposure. Whole blood that had not been fractionated was the source of extracted total RNA. V was pared by 7 bases and J by 5 bases, with 12 bases between. Germline CDR1 is MGHDK and CDR2 is SYGVNS. CDR3 length: 14 amino acids. This clonotype came up many times. TCRdb recomputed calls from the 5' RACE reads with MiXCR, one row per CDR3 protein. In the table there are 130,000 or so distinct CDR3 sequences, roughly 4% of which are singletons. The sequence came from a female donor in good health. J is TRBJ1-6 and V is TRBV25-1; perhaps TRBD1 as D (5 bases). The CDR3 sequence is CASTRDGNNSPLHF. CDR3 nucleotide sequence: TGTGCCAGCACACGGGACGGGAATAATTCACCCCTCCACTTT.